The source of this T cell receptor beta chain is a study of vaccination effects on CD4 cells after COVID-19. Notes on the study in general: Both infection-induced and vaccine-induced clones contracted markedly at late post-vaccination timepoints.

Before sequencing took place, the ViraFEST assay used viral peptide pools to expand antigen-specific CD4+ T cells. Isolation of CD4+ T cells took place after about ten days of culture. None of the vaccinated had previously contracted SARS-CoV-2, and their nucleocapsid antibodies tested negative. Cultures received IL-2 medium that replaced half the medium on days 3 and 7. A single count supports this clone. The antigen is undetermined. The repertoire was sequenced with immunoSEQ multiplex PCR; TCRdb's copy has only in-frame clones and lacks some. The sample has tens of thousands of clones, roughly 76% seen once; the top ten hold around 5%. The CDR3 covers 14 residues. V shed 3 bases, J shed 4 bases, and the junction held 1 base outside the gene matches. Looked up from germline, CDR1 is MRHNA and CDR2 is SNTAGT.

The source of this sequence is a human donor who received a COVID-19 vaccine. The specimen was CD4+ T cells from PBMCs cultured with SARS-CoV-2 spike peptides, collected before COVID-19 vaccination. V usage is TRBV6-4 and J usage is TRBJ2-3, with 10 nucleotides matching TRBD1. CDR3 sequence (DNA): TGTGCCAGCAGTGAGGGACAGGGGTCAGATACGCAGTATTTT. This gives the protein CASSEGQGSDTQYF.